A selection of T cell receptor beta chains follows, all from one sample in a study of shared clonotypes between healthy human individuals. The data were produced by immunoSEQ multiplex PCR, yet TCRdb's version contains in-frame clones alone and is incomplete. The table records some 490,000 clones, around 73% of them present only once. Material: PBMCs. These receptors were obtained from a woman aged 40 to 50 in good health. Some clones in this sample may be carry-over from other donors' samples. Both conserved end residues are part of each CDR3. The D gene is left open where the match is weak. Not every row has a clone size; where given, it reads once, few, many or a size class.

TRBV6-1,once,.,TRBJ1-4,TGTGCCAGCAGAGACATGACTATTTATGAAAAACTGTTTTTT,CASRDMTIYEKLFF
TRBV7-3,once,.,TRBJ2-3,TGTGCCAGCAGCAAACTCGGGGCAGGTACGCAGTATTTT,CASSKLGAGTQYF
TRBV29-1,.,.,TRBJ2-1,TGCAGCGTTGATCGAGGGGCTAGTCACAATGAGCAGTTCTTC,CSVDRGASHNEQFF
TRBV30,.,.,TRBJ2-5,TGTGCCTGGAGTGCTGAGCGGGCCTACTTGGAGACCCAGTACTTC,CAWSAERAYLETQYF
TRBV28,.,.,TRBJ1-5,TGTGCCAGCAGCCCCGCTGGGCTTCAGCCCCAGCATTTT,CASSPAGLQPQHF
TRBV19,.,.,TRBJ2-1,TGTGCCAGTAGTTCCCCGGGTGAGCAGTTCTTC,CASSSPGEQFF
TRBV7-8,.,.,TRBJ1-3,TGTGCCAGCAGCCCCCTCGTTGGAAGAAACACCATATATTTT,CASSPLVGRNTIYF
TRBV19,once,.,TRBJ2-5,TGTGCCAGTAGTATAGGAGGGGGGGCAGAGACCCAGTACTTC,CASSIGGGAETQYF
TRBV5-3,few,.,TRBJ2-3,TGTGCCAGAAGCTGGAGGGGGAGCACAGATACGCAGTATTTT,CARSWRGSTDTQYF
TRBV28,once,.,TRBJ1-3,TGTGCCAGCAGTTTCAGTGGTCTTGGAAACACCATATATTTT,CASSFSGLGNTIYF
TRBV5-6,.,.,TRBJ2-3,TGTGCCAGCAGCTTGTGGAGCGTCAACACAGATACGCAGTATTTT,CASSLWSVNTDTQYF